The clone carrying this T cell receptor beta chain was seen at least ten times. What it binds is unknown. The data were obtained in a study of breast tumors, draining lymph nodes, adjacent tissues. Study observations and caveats: Most tumor T cells seemingly derive from lymph node, then expand in tumor.

V was pared by 3 bases and J by 5 bases, with 17 bases between. Per germline, CDR1 LNHNV and CDR2 YYDKDF (reference sequence). The CDR3 covers 17 residues. A single record per CDR3 protein comes from TCRdb applying MiXCR to the multiplex PCR reads. This repertoire shows roughly 130,000 distinct CDR3 sequences, nearly 20% found once; its top ten account for roughly 3.5%. Breast cancer patients provided tissue from their axillary draining lymph nodes. The genes are TRBV15 and TRBJ1-6, with D possibly TRBD1 on 5 matching bases. What was sequenced was axillary lymph node tissue. This sequence originates from a female donor with breast cancer. Some clones in this sample may be carry-over from other donors' samples. This CDR3 is CATSSTFQTANNSPLHF. The CDR3 nucleotides are TGTGCCACCAGCAGTACGTTCCAGACAGCGAATAATTCACCCCTCCACTTT.